This is a list of T cell receptor beta chains from one sample in a study of T cells after yellow fever vaccination. MiXCR, run by TCRdb on the 5' RACE reads, gives a single entry per CDR3 protein. The table shows a few hundred thousand distinct CDR3 sequences, with about 6.9% occurring only once. This sample comprised PBMCs, obtained around 45 days after the first yellow fever vaccination. The receptors were sampled from a man aged 18 to 29 who received the YFV17D yellow fever vaccine. Both conserved end residues are part of each CDR3.

v_gene | CDR3aa
TRBV7-2 | CASSSDGNTEAFF
TRBV7-2 | CASSRTSGTDTQYF
TRBV7-2 | CASSWGQADNSPLHF
TRBV14 | CASSQAPGLAGFSDTQYF
TRBV2 | CASIGGGLTGELFF
TRBV20-1 | CSASWRGGADTQYF
TRBV7-9 | CASSLTGGRANEQFF
TRBV11-2 | CASSLGRTSAKTQYF
TRBV9 | CASSGGVGETQYF
TRBV2 | CASSDEGNIQYF
TRBV6-1 | CASSLLEGTEQYF
TRBV20-1 | CSAPDRVVSGANVLTF
TRBV7-9 | CASSRTGYDEQYF
TRBV29-1 | CSVGGQVGENEQFF
TRBV20-1 | CSARQGGGNQPQRF
TRBV19 | CASSTAGDSPGWETQYF
TRBV24-1 | CATRATYEQYF
TRBV6-6 | CASSPSGARGYTF
TRBV5-1 | CASSTGLNTEAFF
TRBV5-5 | CASSLGWGELFF
TRBV7-2 | CASSLYRAEQFF
TRBV29-1 | CSVEGAAPKTGTF
TRBV7-3 | CASSYSGSGETQYF
TRBV5-1 | CASSPSRQGGEKLFF
TRBV5-1 | CASSFYLAGGPDNEQFF
TRBV4-3 | CASIQDAAGQGASGYTF
TRBV5-4 | CASSGGQGAQVYYGYTF
TRBV5-1 | CASSLRGHGETQYF
TRBV4-3 | CASSLDPGTEAFF
TRBV20-1 | CSARGGGLGEKLFF
TRBV4-2 | CASSPPSTEAFF
TRBV7-2 | CASNSASSYNSPLHF
TRBV7-9 | CASDRGRGLSPLHF
TRBV19 | CASSITGGSGTQYF
TRBV4-3 | CASSQDYQGFTDTQYF
TRBV4-2 | CASSNRGGRTDTQYF
TRBV5-1 | CASSSQATNNSPLHF